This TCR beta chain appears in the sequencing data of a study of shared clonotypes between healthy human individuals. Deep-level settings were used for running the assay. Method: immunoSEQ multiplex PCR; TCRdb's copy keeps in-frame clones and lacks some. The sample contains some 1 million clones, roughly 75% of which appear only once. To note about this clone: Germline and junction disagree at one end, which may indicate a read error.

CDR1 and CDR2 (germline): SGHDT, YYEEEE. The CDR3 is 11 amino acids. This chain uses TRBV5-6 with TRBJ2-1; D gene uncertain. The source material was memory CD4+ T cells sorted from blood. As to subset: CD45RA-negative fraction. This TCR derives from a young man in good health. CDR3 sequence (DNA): TGTGCCAGCAGTTTGGCCATTGAGCAGTTCTTC. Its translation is CASSLAIEQFF.